A selection of T cell receptor beta chains follows, all from one sample in a study of T cells after yellow fever vaccination. From the 5' RACE reads, TCRdb called clonotypes with MiXCR, one entry per CDR3 protein. The sample lists roughly 160,000 distinct CDR3 sequences, 9.3% occurring once. Here the sequenced sample was CD8+ T cells sorted from PBMCs, taken 45 days after the yellow fever booster vaccination. Every receptor here comes from a man aged 18 to 29 who received the YFV17D yellow fever vaccine. CDR3s include the opening cysteine and the closing phenylalanine or tryptophan. Fields, in order: V gene, J gene, D gene, clone size, CDR3 DNA, CDR3 protein. A D gene is named only where the DNA matches it firmly. Size is stated for part of the rows, as once, few or many counts, or as a class when the clone is expanded.

V: TRBV5-6; J: TRBJ2-1; D: .; size: .; DNA: TGTGCCAGCAGCTTTGGGGGACTTGTGCAGTTCTTC; CDR3: CASSFGGLVQFF
V: TRBV7-3; J: TRBJ1-2; D: TRBD1; size: .; DNA: TGTGCCAGCAGCCGGGGACAGGGGCATACCTATGGCTACACCTTC; CDR3: CASSRGQGHTYGYTF
V: TRBV5-1; J: TRBJ2-7; D: TRBD2; size: few; DNA: TGCGCCAGCAGCTCCGGGGGGGGATCCTACGAGCAGTACTTC; CDR3: CASSSGGGSYEQYF
V: TRBV12-3/TRBV12-4; J: TRBJ2-5; D: .; size: .; DNA: TGTGCCAGCAGTCGTCGACATTACCAAGAGACCCAGTACTTC; CDR3: CASSRRHYQETQYF
V: TRBV4-3; J: TRBJ1-5; D: TRBD1; size: few; DNA: TGCGCCAGCAGCCAAGAAATGGGACAGGGGGGTCAGCCCCAGCATTTT; CDR3: CASSQEMGQGGQPQHF
V: TRBV28; J: TRBJ1-1; D: TRBD1; size: .; DNA: TGTGCCAGCAGCTACTCCCGGACAGGCCGAGAAGCTTTCTTT; CDR3: CASSYSRTGREAFF
V: TRBV27; J: TRBJ2-7; D: TRBD1; size: many; DNA: TGTGCCAGCAGTTTGACCACAGGGGCTTCCTCCTACGAGCAGTACTTC; CDR3: CASSLTTGASSYEQYF
V: TRBV27; J: TRBJ1-2; D: TRBD1; size: .; DNA: TGTGCCAGCAGTTTCGGACAGGGCTCAAACTATGGCTACACCTTC; CDR3: CASSFGQGSNYGYTF
V: TRBV29-1; J: TRBJ2-1; D: .; size: many; DNA: TGCAGCGTTGAGGTAGTGCTTTTTGAAAATGAGCAGTTCTTC; CDR3: CSVEVVLFENEQFF
V: TRBV6-2/TRBV6-3; J: TRBJ1-1; D: .; size: few; DNA: TGTGCCAGCACCTGGGGCAGGATGTTTTTGAACACTGAAGCTTTCTTT; CDR3: CASTWGRMFLNTEAFF
V: TRBV9; J: TRBJ2-3; D: TRBD2; size: few; DNA: TGTGCCAGCAGCGTTCTAGCGGGCGGCACAGATACGCAGTATTTT; CDR3: CASSVLAGGTDTQYF
V: TRBV15; J: TRBJ1-2; D: .; size: .; DNA: TGTGCCACCAGCAGAGTGGGGGAGAAGGAGAACTATGGCTACACCTTC; CDR3: CATSRVGEKENYGYTF
V: TRBV27; J: TRBJ2-2; D: .; size: few; DNA: TGTGCCAGCAGCCCCTCCTCTGTTCTTTTGACCGGGGAGCTGTTTTTT; CDR3: CASSPSSVLLTGELFF